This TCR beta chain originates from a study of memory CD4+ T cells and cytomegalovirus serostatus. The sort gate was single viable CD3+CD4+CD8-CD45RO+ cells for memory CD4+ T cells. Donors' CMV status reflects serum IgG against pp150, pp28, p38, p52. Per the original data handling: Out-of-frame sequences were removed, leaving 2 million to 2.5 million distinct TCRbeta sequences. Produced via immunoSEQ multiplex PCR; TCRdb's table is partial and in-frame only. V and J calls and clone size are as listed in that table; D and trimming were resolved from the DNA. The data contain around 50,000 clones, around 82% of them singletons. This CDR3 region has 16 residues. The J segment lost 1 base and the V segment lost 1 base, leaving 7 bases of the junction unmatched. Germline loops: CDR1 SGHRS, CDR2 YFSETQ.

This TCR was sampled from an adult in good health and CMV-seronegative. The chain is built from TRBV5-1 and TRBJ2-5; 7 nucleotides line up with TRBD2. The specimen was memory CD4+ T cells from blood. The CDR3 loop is CASSLNPSGGQETQYF. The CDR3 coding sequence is TGCGCCAGCAGCTTGAATCCTAGCGGAGGCCAAGAGACCCAGTACTTC.